By frequency in the sample, the clone carrying this TCR beta chain is medium-sized. No antigen is known for it. Germline V gene sequence: CDR1 SNHLY, CDR2 FYNNEI. This CDR3 region has 15 residues. V dropped 7 bases and J dropped 2 bases, with 16 bases sitting between them. These data belong to a study of Tregs in tolerant kidney transplant recipients. Points from the study as a whole: Validation in larger populations is needed because few patients were studied. Biological reproducibility was not directly addressed in this study. The most relevant donor-specific Treg TCRbeta repertoire apparently came from expansion with activated donor B cells.

The repertoire was sequenced with immunoSEQ multiplex PCR; TCRdb's copy has only in-frame clones and lacks some. The repertoire holds about 16,000 clones, with about 61% as singletons. The specimen sequenced was Tregs from blood cultured with allogeneic cells. The sequence came from a human donor in good health. The rearrangement uses TRBV2 and TRBJ2-3; a weak D match, TRBD2 (5 bases). The CDR3, as DNA: TGTGCCAGCATCCCGAGGGCCCCCTACACAGATACGCAGTATTTT. Translated, it gives CASIPRAPYTDTQYF.